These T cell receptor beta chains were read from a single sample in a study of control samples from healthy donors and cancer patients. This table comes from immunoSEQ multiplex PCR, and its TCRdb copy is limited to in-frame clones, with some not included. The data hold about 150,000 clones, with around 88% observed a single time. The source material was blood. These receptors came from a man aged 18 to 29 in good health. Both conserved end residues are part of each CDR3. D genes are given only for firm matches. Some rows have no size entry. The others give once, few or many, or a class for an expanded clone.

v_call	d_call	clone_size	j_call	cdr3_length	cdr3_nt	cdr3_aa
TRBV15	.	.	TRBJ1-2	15	TGTGCCACCAGCAGAGATCTTAACAATAACTATGGCTACACCTTC	CATSRDLNNNYGYTF
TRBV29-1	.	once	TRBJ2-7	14	TGCAGCGCCCGTGGGGGGGCCTTCTCCTACGAGCAGTACTTC	CSARGGAFSYEQYF
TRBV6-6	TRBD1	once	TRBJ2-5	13	TGTGCCAGCAGTTCTGTTCCAGGGGGGACCCAGTACTTC	CASSSVPGGTQYF
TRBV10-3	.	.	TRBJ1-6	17	TGTGCCATCAGTGAGTCGCTCTCTGGGGGCCGTAATTCACCCCTCCACTTT	CAISESLSGGRNSPLHF
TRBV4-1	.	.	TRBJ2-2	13	TGCGCCACCCGACGGTCCAACACCGGGGAGCTGTTTTTT	CATRRSNTGELFF
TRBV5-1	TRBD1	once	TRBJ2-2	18	TGCGCCAGCAGCCCGTCTGATACAGGGGACCCGAACACCGGGGAGCTGTTTTTT	CASSPSDTGDPNTGELFF
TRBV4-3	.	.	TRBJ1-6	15	TGCGCCAGCAGCCAAGCGACTGGTATCGGTTCACCCCTCCACTTT	CASSQATGIGSPLHF
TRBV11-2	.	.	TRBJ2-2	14	TGTGCCAGCAGCCGAGGACTGAACACCGGGGAGCTGTTTTTT	CASSRGLNTGELFF
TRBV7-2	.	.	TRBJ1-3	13	TGTGCCAGCAGCTTTTTGGGTGGGGACACCATATATTTT	CASSFLGGDTIYF
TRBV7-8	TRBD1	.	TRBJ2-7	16	TGTGCCAGCAGCTTAGGTGGGGACAGGGTCTCCTACGAGCAGTACTTC	CASSLGGDRVSYEQYF
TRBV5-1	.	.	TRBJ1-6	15	TGCGCCAGCAGCTTGGAGAGCTCCTATAATTCACCCCTCCACTTT	CASSLESSYNSPLHF
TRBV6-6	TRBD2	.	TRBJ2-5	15	TGTGCCAGCAGAAATAGCGGGGGGCGACAAGAGACCCAGTACTTC	CASRNSGGRQETQYF
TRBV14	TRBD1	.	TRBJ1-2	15	TGTGCCAGCAGACCTACTTACAGGGGGCCCTATGGCTACACCTTC	CASRPTYRGPYGYTF
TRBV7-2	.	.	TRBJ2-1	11	TGTGCCAGCAGCTTAGTTTTTGAGCAGTTCTTC	CASSLVFEQFF
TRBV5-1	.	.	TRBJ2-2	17	TGCGCCAGCAGCTTGCCCGGGCAGGGACGGGGCACCGGGGAGCTGTTTTTT	CASSLPGQGRGTGELFF
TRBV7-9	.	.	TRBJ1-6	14	TGTGCCTCGTCGGTGGGGTATGAAAATTCACCCCTCCACTTT	CASSVGYENSPLHF
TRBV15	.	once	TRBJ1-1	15	TGTGCCACCAGCAGAGAGGGGGGCCAGAACACTGAAGCTTTCTTT	CATSREGGQNTEAFF